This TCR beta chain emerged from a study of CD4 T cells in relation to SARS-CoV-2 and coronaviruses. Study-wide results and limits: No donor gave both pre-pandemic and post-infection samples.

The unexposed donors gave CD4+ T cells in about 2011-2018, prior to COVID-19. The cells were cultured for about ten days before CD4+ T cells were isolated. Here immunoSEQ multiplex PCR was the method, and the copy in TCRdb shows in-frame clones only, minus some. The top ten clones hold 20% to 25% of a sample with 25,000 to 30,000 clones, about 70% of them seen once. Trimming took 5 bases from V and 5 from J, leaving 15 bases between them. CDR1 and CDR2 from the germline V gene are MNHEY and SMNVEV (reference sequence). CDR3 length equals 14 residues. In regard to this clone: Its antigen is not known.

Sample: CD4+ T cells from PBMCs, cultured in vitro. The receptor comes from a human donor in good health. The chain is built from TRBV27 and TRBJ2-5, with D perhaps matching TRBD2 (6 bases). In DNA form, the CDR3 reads TGTGCCAGCAGTGCCCTCGATGGGAGGGAGACCCAGTACTTC. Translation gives CASSALDGRETQYF.